This entry describes one T cell receptor (beta chain). Repertoires were generated with immunoSEQ multiplex PCR, while TCRdb's copy carries only in-frame clones and drops some. In the table there are about 600,000 clones, more than 95% of which are singletons. This sample was taken from a study of shared clonotypes between healthy human individuals. The V gene's germline CDR1 is LNHNV and CDR2 YYDKDF (reference sequence). The V segment lost 4 bases and the J segment 5 bases; nucleotides outside the gene matches: 15. CDR3 length: 18 residues. The receptor was derived from a woman aged 30 to 39 in good health. Sample: naive CD4+ T cells sorted from blood. The subset was: CD45RA+ positively selected. This rearrangement joins TRBV15 to TRBJ2-2, with TRBD2 matching 8 bases. This chain's CDR3 is CATSTGGAEGPRTGELFF. CDR3 nucleotide sequence: TGTGCCACCAGCACCGGGGGGGCGGAGGGCCCACGTACCGGGGAGCTGTTTTTT.